The source of this T cell receptor beta chain is a study of T cell repertoires in cytomegalovirus infection. Study background: HLA-C-restricted CMV epitopes, recently identified, and well-studied HLA-B-restricted ones were used by the study. Through public TCR beta signatures, both CMV infection and matching HLA type were indicated.

Between the trimmed V and J ends, which lost 5 bases and 14 bases, there was a span of 16 bases. CDR1 and CDR2 from the germline V gene are DFQATT and SNEGSKA (reference sequence). The CDR3 contains 11 residues. Comments on this clonotype: The antigen remains undetermined.

MiXCR, applied by TCRdb to the reads, yields one record per CDR3 protein. Among approximately 300,000 distinct CDR3 sequences listed, about 25% were seen once. The V and J genes are TRBV20-1 and TRBJ1-5, with a tentative D call TRBD1 (5 bases). The starting material was cultured PBMCs, obtained from culture after CMV antigen stimulation. This TCR was sampled from a human donor in good health (CMV status not recorded). Some clones in this sample may be carry-over from other donors' samples. In nucleotides, the CDR3 is TGCAGTGCTGGTCAGGGATCTCCCGAGCATTTT. It codes for CSAGQGSPEHF.